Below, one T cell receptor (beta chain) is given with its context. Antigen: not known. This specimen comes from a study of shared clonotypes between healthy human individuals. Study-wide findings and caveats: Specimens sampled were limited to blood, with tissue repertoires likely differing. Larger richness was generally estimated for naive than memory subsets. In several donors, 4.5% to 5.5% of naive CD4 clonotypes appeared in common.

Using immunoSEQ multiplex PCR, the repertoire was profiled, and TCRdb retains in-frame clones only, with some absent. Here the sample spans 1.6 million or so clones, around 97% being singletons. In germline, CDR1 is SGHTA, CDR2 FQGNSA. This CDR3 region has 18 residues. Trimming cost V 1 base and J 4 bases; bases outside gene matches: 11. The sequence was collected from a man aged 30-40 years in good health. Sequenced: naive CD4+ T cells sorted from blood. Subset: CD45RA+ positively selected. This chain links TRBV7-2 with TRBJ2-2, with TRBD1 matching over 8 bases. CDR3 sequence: CASSLVSGGLAGTGELFF. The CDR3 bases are TGTGCCAGCAGCTTAGTTTCAGGGGGCCTCGCGGGCACCGGGGAGCTGTTTTTT.